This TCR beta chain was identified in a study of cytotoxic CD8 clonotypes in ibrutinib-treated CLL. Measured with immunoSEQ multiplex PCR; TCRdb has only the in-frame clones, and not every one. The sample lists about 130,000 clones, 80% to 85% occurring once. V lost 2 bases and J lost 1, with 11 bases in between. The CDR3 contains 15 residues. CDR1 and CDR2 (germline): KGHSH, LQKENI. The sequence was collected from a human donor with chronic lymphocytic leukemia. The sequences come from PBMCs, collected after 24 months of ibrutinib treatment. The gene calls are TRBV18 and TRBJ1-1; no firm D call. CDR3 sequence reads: CASSPSEGKNTEAFF. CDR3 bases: TGTGCCAGCTCACCATCTGAGGGAAAGAACACTGAAGCTTTCTTT. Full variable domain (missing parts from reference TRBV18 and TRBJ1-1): NAGVMQNPRHLVRRRGQEARLRCSPMKGHSHVYWYRQLPEEGLKFMVYLQKENIIDESGMPKERFSAEFPKEGPSILRIQQVVRGDSAAYFCASSPSEGKNTEAFFGQGTRLTVV.